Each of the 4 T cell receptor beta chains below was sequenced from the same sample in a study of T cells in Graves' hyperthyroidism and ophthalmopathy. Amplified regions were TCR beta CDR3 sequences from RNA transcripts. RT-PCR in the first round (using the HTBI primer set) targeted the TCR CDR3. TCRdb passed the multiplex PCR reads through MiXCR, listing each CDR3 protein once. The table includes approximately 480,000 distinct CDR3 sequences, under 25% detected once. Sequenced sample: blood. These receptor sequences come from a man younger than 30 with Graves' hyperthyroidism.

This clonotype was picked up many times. The CDR3: CASGGPPPTNQPQHF. CDR3 bases: TGTGCCAGCGGGGGGCCTCCGCCCACCAATCAGCCCCAGCATTTT. This chain joins TRBV6-1 and TRBJ1-5; D possibly corresponds to TRBD1 (6 bases). Trimming pared 8 bases from V and 3 bases from J, leaving 17 bases between. This CDR3 is built from 15 residues. In germline, CDR1 is MNHNS, CDR2 SASEGT.

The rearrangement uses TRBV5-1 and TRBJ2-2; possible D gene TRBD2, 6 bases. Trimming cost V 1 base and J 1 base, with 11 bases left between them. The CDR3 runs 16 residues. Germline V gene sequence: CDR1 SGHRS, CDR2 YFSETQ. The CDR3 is CASSLQIGGNTGELFF. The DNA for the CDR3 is TGCGCCAGCAGCTTGCAAATCGGGGGGAACACCGGGGAGCTGTTTTTT. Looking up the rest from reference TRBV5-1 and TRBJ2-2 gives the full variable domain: KAGVTQTPRYLIKTRGQQVTLSCSPISGHRSVSWYQQTPGQGLQFLFEYFSETQRNKGNFPGRFSGRQFSNSRSEMNVSTLELGDSALYLCASSLQIGGNTGELFFGEGSRLTVL.

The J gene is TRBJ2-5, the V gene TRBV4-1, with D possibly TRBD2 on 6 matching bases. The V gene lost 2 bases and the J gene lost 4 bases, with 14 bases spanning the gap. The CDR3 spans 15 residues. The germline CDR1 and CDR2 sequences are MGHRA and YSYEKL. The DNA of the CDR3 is TGCGCCAGCAGCCAACGGACTAAGGGCGGAGAGACCCAGTACTTC. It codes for CASSQRTKGGETQYF.

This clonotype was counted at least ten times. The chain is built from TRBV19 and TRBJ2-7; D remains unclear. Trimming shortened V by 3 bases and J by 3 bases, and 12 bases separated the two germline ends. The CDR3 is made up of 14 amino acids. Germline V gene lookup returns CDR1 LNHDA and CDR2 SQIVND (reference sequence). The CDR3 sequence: CASSISDGFYEQYF. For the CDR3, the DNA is TGTGCCAGTAGTATCTCAGACGGGTTCTACGAGCAGTACTTC.